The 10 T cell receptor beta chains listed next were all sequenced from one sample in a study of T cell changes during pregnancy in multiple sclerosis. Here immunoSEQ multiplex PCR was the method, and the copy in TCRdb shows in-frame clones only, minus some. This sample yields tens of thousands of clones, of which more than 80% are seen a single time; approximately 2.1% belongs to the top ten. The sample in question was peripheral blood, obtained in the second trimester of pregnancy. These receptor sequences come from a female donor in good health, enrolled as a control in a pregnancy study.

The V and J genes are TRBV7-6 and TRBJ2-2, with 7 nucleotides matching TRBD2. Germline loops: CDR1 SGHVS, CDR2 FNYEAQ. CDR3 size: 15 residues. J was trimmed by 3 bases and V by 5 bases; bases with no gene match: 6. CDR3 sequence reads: CASSVRGGDTGELFF. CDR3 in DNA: TGTGCCAGCAGCGTTCGCGGGGGAGACACCGGGGAGCTGTTTTTT. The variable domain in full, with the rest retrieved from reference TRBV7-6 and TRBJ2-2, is GAGVSQSPRYKVTKRGQDVALRCDPISGHVSLYWYRQALGQGPEFLTYFNYEAQQDKSGLPNDRFSAERPEGSISTLTIQRTEQRDSAMYRCASSVRGGDTGELFFGEGSRLTVL.

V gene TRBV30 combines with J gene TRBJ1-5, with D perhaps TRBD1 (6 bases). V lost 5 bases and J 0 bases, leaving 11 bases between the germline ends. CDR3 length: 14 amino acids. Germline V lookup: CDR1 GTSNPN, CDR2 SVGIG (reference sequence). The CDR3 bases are TGTGCCTGGGCCGGACAGTATAGCAATCAGCCCCAGCATTTT. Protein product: CAWAGQYSNQPQHF.

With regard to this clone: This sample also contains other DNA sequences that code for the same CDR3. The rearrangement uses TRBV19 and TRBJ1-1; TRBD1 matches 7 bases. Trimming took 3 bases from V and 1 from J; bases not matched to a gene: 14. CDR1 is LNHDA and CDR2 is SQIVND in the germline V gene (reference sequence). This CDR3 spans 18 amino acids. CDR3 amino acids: CASSILGQMRGGNTEAFF. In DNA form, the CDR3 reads TGTGCCAGTAGTATCCTGGGACAGATGAGAGGTGGGAACACTGAAGCTTTCTTT.

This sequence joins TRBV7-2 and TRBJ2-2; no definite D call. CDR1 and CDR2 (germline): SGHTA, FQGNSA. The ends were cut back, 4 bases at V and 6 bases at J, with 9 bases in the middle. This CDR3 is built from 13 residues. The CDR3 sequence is CASSSNTAGELFF. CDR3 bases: TGTGCCAGCAGCTCCAACACAGCCGGGGAGCTGTTTTTT.

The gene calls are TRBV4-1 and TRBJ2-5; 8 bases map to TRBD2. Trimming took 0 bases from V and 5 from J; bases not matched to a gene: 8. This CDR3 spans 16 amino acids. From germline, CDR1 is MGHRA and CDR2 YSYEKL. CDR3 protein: CASSQEAGGFGETQYF. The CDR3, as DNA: TGCGCCAGCAGCCAAGAGGCGGGGGGTTTTGGGGAGACCCAGTACTTC.

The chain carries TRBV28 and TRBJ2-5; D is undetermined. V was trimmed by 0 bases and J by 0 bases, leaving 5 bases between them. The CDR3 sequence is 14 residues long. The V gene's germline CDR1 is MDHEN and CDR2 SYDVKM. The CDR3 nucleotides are TGTGCCAGCAGTTTATGGGAGAACCAAGAGACCCAGTACTTC. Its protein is CASSLWENQETQYF.

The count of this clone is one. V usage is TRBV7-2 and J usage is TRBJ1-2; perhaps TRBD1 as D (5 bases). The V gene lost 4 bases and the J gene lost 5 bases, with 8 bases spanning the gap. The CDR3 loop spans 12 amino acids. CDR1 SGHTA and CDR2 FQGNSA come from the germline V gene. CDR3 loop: CASSYGGYGYTF. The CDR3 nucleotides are TGTGCCAGCAGCTACGGGGGTTATGGCTACACCTTC.

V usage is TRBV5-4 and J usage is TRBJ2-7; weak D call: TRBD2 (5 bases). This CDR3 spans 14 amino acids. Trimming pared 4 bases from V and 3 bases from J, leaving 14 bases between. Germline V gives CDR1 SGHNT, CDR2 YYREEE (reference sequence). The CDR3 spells CASSTDSSGYEQYF. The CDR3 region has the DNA TGTGCCAGCAGCACGGACTCCTCCGGCTACGAGCAGTACTTC.

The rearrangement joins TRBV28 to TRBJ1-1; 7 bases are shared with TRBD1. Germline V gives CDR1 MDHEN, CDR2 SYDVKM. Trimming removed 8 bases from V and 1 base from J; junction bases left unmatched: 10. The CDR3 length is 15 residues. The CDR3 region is CASDSRGVRNTEAFF. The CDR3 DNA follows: TGTGCCAGCGACAGCAGGGGGGTGAGGAACACTGAAGCTTTCTTT.

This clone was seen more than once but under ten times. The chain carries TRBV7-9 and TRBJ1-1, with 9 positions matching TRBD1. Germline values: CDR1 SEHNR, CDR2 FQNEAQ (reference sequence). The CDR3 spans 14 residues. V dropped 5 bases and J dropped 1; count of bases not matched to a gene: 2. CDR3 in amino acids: CASSLTGGNTEAFF. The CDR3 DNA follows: TGTGCCAGCAGCCTGACAGGGGGGAACACTGAAGCTTTCTTT.